These T cell receptor beta chains were read from a single sample in a study of blood T cell repertoires in COVID-19. Here immunoSEQ multiplex PCR was the method, and the copy in TCRdb shows in-frame clones only, minus some. The data hold approximately 200,000 clones, with over 75% observed a single time. Sequencing was done on a sample of PBMCs or T cells enriched from blood (not recorded which). Every receptor here comes from a woman in her thirties or forties with acute COVID-19. Both conserved end residues are part of each CDR3. Each record gives: D gene, J gene, V gene, clone size, CDR3 protein, CDR3 DNA. A D gene is named only where the DNA matches it firmly. For some rows the clone size is stated as once, few or many, or as a class when expanded; others skip it.

TRBD1	TRBJ1-1	TRBV9	-	CASTSGQTEAFF	TGTGCCAGCACCTCGGGACAGACTGAAGCTTTCTTT
-	TRBJ1-5	TRBV4-1	-	CASSPRVYQPQHF	TGCGCCAGCAGCCCCAGGGTCTACCAGCCCCAGCATTTT
TRBD1	TRBJ2-3	TRBV27	-	CASSTTDRASTDTQYF	TGTGCCAGCAGTACCACGGACAGGGCGAGCACAGATACGCAGTATTTT
-	TRBJ1-2	TRBV7-7	-	CASRLHKSGSPEPNYGYTF	TGTGCTAGCAGACTCCATAAGTCGGGGAGTCCAGAACCTAACTATGGCTACACCTTC
TRBD1	TRBJ2-7	TRBV20-1	-	CSASFGQGDYEQYF	TGCAGTGCTAGTTTCGGACAGGGGGACTACGAGCAGTACTTC
TRBD1	TRBJ1-5	TRBV28	-	CASSPGQGNQPQHF	TGTGCCAGCAGCCCGGGACAGGGTAATCAGCCCCAGCATTTT
TRBD1	TRBJ1-2	TRBV5-6	-	CASSPGTGAPNYGYTF	TGTGCCAGCAGCCCCGGGACAGGGGCCCCCAACTATGGCTACACCTTC
-	TRBJ2-2	TRBV7-2	-	CASSLAGGVTGELFF	TGTGCCAGCAGCTTAGCCGGAGGGGTTACCGGGGAGCTGTTTTTT
-	TRBJ1-1	TRBV4-3	-	CASSQGGNTEAFF	TGCGCCAGCAGCCAAGGCGGGAACACTGAAGCTTTCTTT
-	TRBJ1-5	TRBV7-9	-	CASSLDSHNQPQHF	TGTGCCAGCAGCTTAGACAGCCACAATCAGCCCCAGCATTTT
-	TRBJ1-1	TRBV18	-	CASSPPGGRNTEAFF	TGTGCCAGCTCACCACCGGGGGGGAGAAACACTGAAGCTTTCTTT
-	TRBJ1-4	TRBV9	-	CASSVGGTVNEKLFF	TGTGCCAGCAGCGTAGGTGGAACAGTCAATGAAAAACTGTTTTTT
TRBD1	TRBJ1-5	TRBV29-1	-	CSVTGTGDQPQHF	TGCAGCGTAACCGGGACAGGGGATCAGCCCCAGCATTTT
-	TRBJ1-1	TRBV28	-	CASSLYWEAFF	TGTGCCAGCAGTTTATACTGGGAAGCTTTCTTT
-	TRBJ2-3	TRBV4-1	-	CASSSKNRETDTQYF	TGCGCCAGCAGCTCGAAGAACAGGGAAACAGATACGCAGTATTTT
-	TRBJ1-5	TRBV6-2/TRBV6-3	-	CASSYSNQGSYSNQPQHF	TGTGCCAGCAGTTACTCGAATCAGGGCAGCTATAGCAATCAGCCCCAGCATTTT
-	TRBJ2-3	TRBV10-3	few	CAISSGESTDTQYF	TGTGCCATCTCTTCAGGGGAGAGCACAGATACGCAGTATTTT
TRBD2	TRBJ2-7	TRBV3-1/TRBV3-2	-	CASSRTTSGFYEQYF	TGTGCCAGCAGCCGCACGACTAGCGGATTCTACGAGCAGTACTTC
TRBD1	TRBJ1-2	TRBV11-1	-	CASSLALDRGRGYTF	TGTGCCAGCAGCTTAGCTTTGGACAGGGGTCGTGGCTACACCTTC
TRBD1	TRBJ1-5	TRBV4-2	-	CASSQDLRGTGGQPQHF	TGTGCCAGCAGCCAAGATTTAAGAGGGACAGGGGGTCAGCCCCAGCATTTT
-	TRBJ1-3	TRBV5-1	-	CASSLGRAGGQSSGNTIYF	TGCGCCAGCAGCTTGGGGAGGGCCGGGGGGCAGAGCTCTGGAAACACCATATATTTT
-	TRBJ1-6	TRBV7-2	once	CASSLGQPNSPLHF	TGTGCCAGCAGCTTAGGACAGCCAAATTCACCCCTCCACTTT
-	TRBJ1-1	TRBV28	-	CASRDQSGEYTEAFF	TGTGCCAGCAGAGACCAGTCGGGGGAGTACACTGAAGCTTTCTTT
-	TRBJ1-1	TRBV30	-	CAWSWLSRDTEAFF	TGTGCCTGGAGTTGGTTGAGTCGGGACACTGAAGCTTTCTTT
TRBD1	TRBJ2-3	TRBV19	-	CASSNGQGIDGTDTQYF	TGTGCCAGTAGTAACGGACAGGGAATCGATGGCACAGATACGCAGTATTTT
TRBD2	TRBJ2-5	TRBV7-2	-	CASSLGSGVGETQYF	TGTGCCAGCAGCTTAGGGAGCGGGGTGGGAGAGACCCAGTACTTC
-	TRBJ1-6	TRBV7-8	-	CASSPGLANSPLHF	TGTGCCAGCAGCCCAGGACTGGCTAATTCACCCCTCCACTTT
TRBD1	TRBJ2-7	TRBV6-5	-	CASRLDRAPYEQYF	TGTGCCAGCAGGTTGGACAGGGCCCCCTACGAGCAGTACTTC
-	TRBJ1-1	TRBV11-1	-	CASSLVPQGTEAFF	TGTGCCAGCAGCTTAGTACCACAGGGAACTGAAGCTTTCTTT
TRBD1	TRBJ2-2	TRBV6-5	-	CASSPGTGSVGELFF	TGTGCCAGCAGCCCCGGGACAGGGTCTGTCGGGGAGCTGTTTTTT
TRBD1	TRBJ1-3	TRBV13	-	CASSLDRGLGNTIYF	TGTGCCAGCAGCCTCGACAGGGGGCTGGGAAACACCATATATTTT
-	TRBJ2-7	TRBV5-8	-	CASSQPLGGWYEQYF	TGTGCCAGCAGCCAACCTTTGGGAGGTTGGTACGAGCAGTACTTC
-	TRBJ2-6	TRBV28	-	CASSGGGGRSGANVLTF	TGTGCCAGCAGCGGTGGGGGCGGGCGTTCTGGGGCCAACGTCCTGACTTTC
TRBD1	TRBJ1-5	TRBV30	few	CAWRSSDRGAGQPQHF	TGTGCCTGGAGGAGTAGTGACAGGGGCGCTGGTCAGCCCCAGCATTTT
-	TRBJ2-3	TRBV28	-	CASSLSVDYTQYF	TGTGCCAGCAGTTTATCAGTAGACTATACGCAGTATTTT
-	TRBJ1-4	TRBV5-1	-	CASSLLGTLRSEKLFF	TGCGCCAGCAGCTTGCTTGGGACACTGCGTAGTGAAAAACTGTTTTTT
TRBD2	TRBJ2-3	TRBV4-3	-	CASSYRPSGSSDTQYF	TGCGCCAGCAGCTACCGGCCTAGCGGGAGTTCGGATACGCAGTATTTT
-	TRBJ1-4	TRBV7-2	-	CASSWSGANEKLFF	TGTGCCAGCAGCTGGTCCGGGGCTAATGAAAAACTGTTTTTT
TRBD1	TRBJ1-1	TRBV5-6	-	CASTTHDREKAFF	TGTGCCAGCACCACGCATGACAGGGAGAAGGCTTTCTTT
-	TRBJ2-3	TRBV5-3	-	CARSRRGDTQYF	TGTGCCAGAAGCCGCCGAGGGGATACGCAGTATTTT